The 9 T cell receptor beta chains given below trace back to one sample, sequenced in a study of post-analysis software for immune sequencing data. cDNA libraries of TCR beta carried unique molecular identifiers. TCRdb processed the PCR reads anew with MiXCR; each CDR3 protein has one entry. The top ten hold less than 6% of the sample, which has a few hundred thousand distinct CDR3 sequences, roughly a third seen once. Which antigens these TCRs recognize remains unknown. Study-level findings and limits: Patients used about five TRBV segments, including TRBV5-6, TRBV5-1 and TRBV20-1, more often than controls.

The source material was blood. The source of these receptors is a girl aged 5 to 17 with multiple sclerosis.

CDR3: CASSLGPGNKQFF. CDR3 nucleotide sequence: TGTGCCAGCAGCTTAGGACCCGGCAACAAGCAGTTCTTC. The chain couples TRBV7-3 to TRBJ2-7, with D unresolved. The J call is uncertain, as TRBJ2-1 better fits the DNA end. The CDR3 runs to 13 residues. Germline V gene data show CDR1 as SGHTA and CDR2 as FQGTGA.

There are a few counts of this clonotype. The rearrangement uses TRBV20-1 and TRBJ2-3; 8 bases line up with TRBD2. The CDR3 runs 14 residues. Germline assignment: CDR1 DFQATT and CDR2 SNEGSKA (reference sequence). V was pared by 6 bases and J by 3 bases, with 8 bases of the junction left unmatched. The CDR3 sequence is CSAGSGSRTDTQYF. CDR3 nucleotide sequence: TGCAGTGCGGGGAGCGGGAGCCGGACAGATACGCAGTATTTT.

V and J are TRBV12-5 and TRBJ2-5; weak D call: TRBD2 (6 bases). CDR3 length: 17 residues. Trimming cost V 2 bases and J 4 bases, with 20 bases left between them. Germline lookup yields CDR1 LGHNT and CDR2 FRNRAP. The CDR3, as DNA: TGTGCTAGTGGTTTGCCACCCGGAGGGAGAGCGGGAGAGACCCAGTACTTC. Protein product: CASGLPPGGRAGETQYF.

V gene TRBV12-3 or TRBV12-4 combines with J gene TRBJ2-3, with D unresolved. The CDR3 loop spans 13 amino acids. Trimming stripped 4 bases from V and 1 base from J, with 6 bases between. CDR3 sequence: CASSWWGTDTQYF. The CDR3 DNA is TGTGCCAGCAGTTGGTGGGGCACAGATACGCAGTATTTT.

The CDR3 DNA reads TGTGCCAGCAGTTTTGGGCATGATAGCAATCAGCCCCAGCATTTT. Translated, it gives CASSFGHDSNQPQHF. The J gene is TRBJ1-5, the V gene TRBV27; D is uncertain. CDR1 is MNHEY and CDR2 is SMNVEV in the germline V gene (reference sequence). Trimming shortened V by 3 bases and J by 0 bases, and 9 bases separated the two germline ends. The CDR3 is 15 amino acids.

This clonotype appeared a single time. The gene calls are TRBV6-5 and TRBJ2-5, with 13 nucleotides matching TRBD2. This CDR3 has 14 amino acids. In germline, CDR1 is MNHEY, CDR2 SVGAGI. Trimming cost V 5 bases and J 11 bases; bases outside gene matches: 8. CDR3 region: CASSPTSGRGEQYF. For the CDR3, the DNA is TGTGCCAGCAGTCCCACTAGCGGGAGGGGTGAGCAGTACTTC.

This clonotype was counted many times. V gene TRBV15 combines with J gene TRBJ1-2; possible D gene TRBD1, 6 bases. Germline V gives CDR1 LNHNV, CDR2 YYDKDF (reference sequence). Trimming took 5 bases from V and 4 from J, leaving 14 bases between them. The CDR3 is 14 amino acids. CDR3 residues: CATSPTGPTYGYTF. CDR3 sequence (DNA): TGTGCCACCAGCCCTACAGGGCCGACCTATGGCTACACCTTC.

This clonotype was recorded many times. The CDR3 bases are TGTGCCAGCCAGTTATTACCGGGGTTAGAGACCCAGTACTTC. Translating gives CASQLLPGLETQYF. The chain combines TRBV15 with TRBJ2-5; TRBD2 might be the D (5 bases). Germline values: CDR1 LNHNV, CDR2 YYDKDF (reference sequence). This CDR3 is built from 14 residues. With 10 bases removed from V and 4 bases from J, the gap between germline ends came to 19 bases.

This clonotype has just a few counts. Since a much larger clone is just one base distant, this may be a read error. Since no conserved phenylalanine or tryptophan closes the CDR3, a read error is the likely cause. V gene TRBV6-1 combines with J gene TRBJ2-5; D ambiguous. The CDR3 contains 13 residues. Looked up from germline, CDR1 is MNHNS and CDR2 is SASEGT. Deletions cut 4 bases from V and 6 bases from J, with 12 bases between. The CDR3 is CASSGDIRKTQYC. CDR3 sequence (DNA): TGTGCCAGCAGTGGAGACATCCGAAAGACCCAGTACTGC.